These 24 T cell receptor beta chains were all obtained from the same sample, sequenced in a study of radiotherapy plus CTLA-4 blockade in lung cancer. The assay was immunoSEQ multiplex PCR, and TCRdb's table has in-frame clones only and misses some. The data show tens of thousands of clones, approximately 91% seen once. The sample here was peripheral blood, taken from a patient treated with radiotherapy plus ipilimumab. Receptor source: a human donor with non-small cell lung cancer whose response to radiotherapy plus ipilimumab could not be evaluated.

The chain is built from TRBV10-3 and TRBJ2-3; D is possibly TRBD1 (6 bases). V was clipped by 6 bases and J by 1 base, with 11 bases between them. Germline lookup yields CDR1 ENHRY and CDR2 SYGVKD. The CDR3 spans 14 residues. CDR3 nucleotide sequence: TGTGCCATCAGCCCAGGGGTCGGCACAGATACGCAGTATTTT. It specifies CAISPGVGTDTQYF.

The genes are TRBV5-6 and TRBJ1-1; a weak D match, TRBD1 (6 bases). V was cut by 4 bases and J by 0 bases, with 16 bases left in between. Germline lookup yields CDR1 SGHDT and CDR2 YYEEEE. This CDR3 has 16 amino acids. The CDR3 coding sequence is TGTGCCAGCAGCATGGCTGGGGGCGGAATGAACACTGAAGCTTTCTTT. Its translation is CASSMAGGGMNTEAFF.

V gene TRBV29-1 combines with J gene TRBJ2-7, with 9 bases that match TRBD1. The V and J ends lost 5 bases and 7 bases, in that order; junction bases with no gene match: 12. The CDR3 runs 14 residues. Germline CDR1 SQVTM, CDR2 ANQGSEA. CDR3: CSVQKDRGAGEQYF. In nucleotides, the CDR3 is TGCAGCGTTCAAAAAGACAGGGGGGCGGGGGAGCAGTACTTC.

The rearrangement links TRBV19 to TRBJ2-6, with D possibly being TRBD1 (6 bases). Trimming removed 6 bases at V and 0 bases at J, with 18 bases between. This CDR3 has 18 amino acids. Germline assignment: CDR1 LNHDA and CDR2 SQIVND (reference sequence). The CDR3 nucleotides are TGTGCCAGTAGGGAAATGGTCAGGGGATACTCTGGGGCCAACGTCCTGACTTTC. It is translated as CASREMVRGYSGANVLTF.

The chain links TRBV5-1 to TRBJ1-2, with 7 bases identical to TRBD1. The CDR3 is 14 amino acids. V shed 0 bases and J 6 bases; nucleotides not matched to a gene: 5. CDR1 SGHRS and CDR2 YFSETQ come from the germline V gene. The CDR3 is CASSLDLGGDGYTF. Written as DNA, the CDR3 is TGCGCCAGCAGCTTGGATTTAGGGGGCGATGGCTACACCTTC.

V and J are TRBV9 and TRBJ2-1, with 7 bases lining up with TRBD2. Trimming removed 0 bases from V and 8 bases from J; junction bases left unmatched: 2. The CDR3 has 13 amino acids. In germline, CDR1 is SGDLS, CDR2 YYNGEE. The CDR3, as DNA: TGTGCCAGCAGCGTAGCAGCGGGACATGAGCAGTTCTTC. The encoded protein is CASSVAAGHEQFF.

The chain joins TRBV19 to TRBJ1-1, with 8 bases fitting TRBD1. Germline CDR1 is LNHDA and CDR2 is SQIVND (reference sequence). J was trimmed by 5 bases and V by 4 bases; bases with no gene match: 12. The CDR3 covers 16 residues. The CDR3 DNA reads as TGTGCCAGTAGTAGAGGGGGGCAGGGGGCGCTTACTGAAGCTTTCTTT. This encodes CASSRGGQGALTEAFF.

This chain joins TRBV6-1 and TRBJ2-7; tentative D call: TRBD2 (5 bases). The CDR3 runs to 12 residues. The ends were cut back, 8 bases at V and 4 bases at J, with 12 bases in the middle. Germline lookup yields CDR1 MNHNS and CDR2 SASEGT. The CDR3 DNA reads as TGTGCCAGCGGGGAGTGGGGATACGAGCAGTACTTC. It specifies CASGEWGYEQYF.

The rearrangement joins TRBV27 to TRBJ2-1; 10 bases agree with TRBD2. Germline V CDR1 and CDR2: MNHEY, SMNVEV (reference sequence). V was pared by 4 bases and J by 4 bases, with 10 bases of the junction left unmatched. This CDR3 contains 17 residues. The chain's CDR3 is CASSSSSGSAGYNEQFF. CDR3 coding DNA: TGTGCCAGCAGTTCCTCTAGCGGGAGCGCCGGGTACAATGAGCAGTTCTTC.

The chain has TRBV7-2 and TRBJ2-2; possibly TRBD2 for D (6 bases). V lost 3 bases and J lost 4, with 12 bases in between. Germline V CDR1 and CDR2: SGHTA, FQGNSA. The CDR3 extends over 15 amino acids. CDR3 nucleotides: TGTGCCAGCAGCTTCCGAGGACTATCCACCGGGGAGCTGTTTTTT. It codes for CASSFRGLSTGELFF.

For this clone: Mismatch with germline at one junction end may stem from a read error. The chain joins TRBV6-6 to TRBJ2-7, with 12 bases matching TRBD1. The CDR3 loop spans 15 amino acids. The germline V gene has CDR1 MNHNY and CDR2 SVGAGI (reference sequence). The CDR3 nucleotides are TGTGCCAGCAGCACCGGGACAGGGGGCTCGTCCGAGCAGCACTTC. It is translated as CASSTGTGGSSEQHF.

The chain uses TRBV19 and TRBJ2-7; D is possibly TRBD1 (5 bases). Trimming shortened V by 3 bases and J by 6 bases, and 18 bases separated the two germline ends. The CDR3 is made up of 15 amino acids. Per germline, CDR1 LNHDA and CDR2 SQIVND (reference sequence). The CDR3 sequence is CASSMTAGYSGEQYF. The DNA for the CDR3 is TGTGCCAGTAGTATGACTGCAGGGTATTCTGGCGAGCAGTACTTC.

In DNA, the CDR3 is TGTGCCAGCAGTATCCTAGGCGGGAGGGGATACGAGCAGTACTTC. Translation: CASSILGGRGYEQYF. The chain recombines TRBV27 with TRBJ2-7, with TRBD2 matching over 9 bases. The CDR3 consists of 15 residues. Germline loops: CDR1 MNHEY, CDR2 SMNVEV (reference sequence). The V gene end was trimmed by 5 bases and the J gene end by 4 bases; junction bases not matched to a gene: 9.

This clone was recorded once. This chain links TRBV7-9 with TRBJ2-7; maybe TRBD2 (5 bases). Trimming took 7 bases from V and 0 from J, leaving 13 bases between them. The CDR3 length is 14 residues. Germline V gives CDR1 SEHNR, CDR2 FQNEAQ (reference sequence). The CDR3 DNA is TGTGCCAGCACGGGCGGGTGGGGCTCCTACGAGCAGTACTTC. Protein: CASTGGWGSYEQYF.

The gene calls are TRBV12-2 and TRBJ1-1. TRBV12-2 is a listed pseudogene. The CDR3 is made up of 17 amino acids. The CDR3 DNA sequence: TGTGCAAGTCGCTTAGAGGGGCCCGGGACTCGGAACACTGAAGCTTTCTTT. It specifies CASRLEGPGTRNTEAFF.

The chain carries TRBV7-2 and TRBJ2-1, with a tentative D call TRBD2 (6 bases). V lost 1 base to trimming and J lost 7 bases, with 17 bases between them. Germline V gene data show CDR1 as SGHTA and CDR2 as FQGNSA. This CDR3 has 16 amino acids. The CDR3 DNA follows: TGTGCCAGCAGCTTAGAGGGGCTGGGGACTTATAATGAGCAGTTCTTC. Amino acids: CASSLEGLGTYNEQFF.

The CDR3 nucleotides read TGTGCCAGCAGTCCACTACGAGGACAGGAGGAAGAGACCCAGTACTTC. This sequence encodes CASSPLRGQEEETQYF. The chain carries TRBV28 and TRBJ2-5; 7 nucleotides line up with TRBD1. In germline, CDR1 is MDHEN, CDR2 SYDVKM. The CDR3 length is 16 residues. V gave up 5 bases and J gave up 3 bases; unmatched junction bases: 12.

The chain combines TRBV5-1 with TRBJ2-3, with D possibly being TRBD1 (6 bases). V lost 5 bases, J lost 6 bases, and 13 bases lay in between. In germline, CDR1 is SGHRS, CDR2 YFSETQ. CDR3 length equals 13 residues. The CDR3 region is CASSQQGIDTQYF. CDR3 sequence (DNA): TGCGCCAGCAGTCAGCAGGGGATCGATACGCAGTATTTT.

The chain is built from TRBV6-1 and TRBJ1-2; no reliable D call. The CDR3 contains 13 residues. Looked up from germline, CDR1 is MNHNS and CDR2 is SASEGT. The V gene lost 6 bases and the J gene lost 2 bases, with 10 bases spanning the gap. CDR3 loop: CASRPGNNYGYTF. DNA of the CDR3: TGTGCCAGCAGGCCGGGAAACAACTATGGCTACACCTTC.

The J gene is TRBJ2-7, the V gene TRBV7-6; TRBD1 might be the D (6 bases). Per the germline V gene, CDR1 is SGHVS and CDR2 is FNYEAQ. V was cut by 0 bases and J by 2 bases, with 11 bases left in between. The CDR3 sequence is 15 residues long. CDR3 coding DNA: TGTGCCAGCAGCTTAGCCCCGGACAGCCCCTACGAGCAGTACTTC. As protein: CASSLAPDSPYEQYF.

The chain links TRBV7-9 to TRBJ2-5, with 9 bases aligning to TRBD1. The trim removed 6 bases at V and 5 bases at J, leaving 13 bases unmatched. The V gene's germline CDR1 is SEHNR and CDR2 FQNEAQ (reference sequence). This CDR3 is built from 16 residues. The CDR3 DNA sequence: TGTGCCAGCAGTCGAGGCCGGACAGGGGCTAAGGAGACCCAGTACTTC. Protein sequence: CASSRGRTGAKETQYF.

This chain connects TRBV7-9 to TRBJ2-7, with TRBD2 as a possible D gene (6 bases). This CDR3 spans 13 amino acids. Between the trimmed V and J ends, which lost 5 bases and 4 bases, there was a span of 12 bases. In germline, CDR1 is SEHNR, CDR2 FQNEAQ (reference sequence). The chain's CDR3 is CASSRMRGYEQYF. CDR3 nucleotide sequence: TGTGCCAGCAGCAGGATGCGGGGATACGAGCAGTACTTC.

The genes are TRBV5-1 and TRBJ1-2; 11 nucleotides agree with TRBD1. The CDR3 sequence is 14 residues long. V lost 4 bases and J lost 7; bases outside the gene matches: 6. Looked up from germline, CDR1 is SGHRS and CDR2 is YFSETQ. This chain's CDR3 is CASSPDRGRGGYTF. The CDR3 DNA sequence: TGCGCCAGCAGCCCGGACAGGGGGCGCGGTGGCTACACCTTC. Looking up the rest from reference TRBV5-1 and TRBJ1-2 gives the full variable domain: KAGVTQTPRYLIKTRGQQVTLSCSPISGHRSVSWYQQTPGQGLQFLFEYFSETQRNKGNFPGRFSGRQFSNSRSEMNVSTLELGDSALYLCASSPDRGRGGYTFGSGTRLTVV.

This clone was recorded only once. The chain employs TRBV7-2 and TRBJ1-6; maybe TRBD1 (6 bases). The CDR3 totals 16 residues. Germline CDR1 SGHTA, CDR2 FQGNSA. V was trimmed by 5 bases and J by 8 bases, leaving 19 bases between them. The CDR3: CASSPLGNRDHSPLHF. CDR3 in DNA: TGTGCCAGCAGCCCTCTAGGTAACAGGGATCATTCACCCCTCCACTTT.